These 23 T cell receptor beta chains came from one sample sequenced in a study of pediatric ulcerative colitis. Here immunoSEQ multiplex PCR was the method, and the copy in TCRdb shows in-frame clones only, minus some. The data hold roughly 70,000 clones, with roughly nine tenths observed a single time. The sample comprised blood. The receptors stem from a boy younger than 18 with severe ulcerative colitis.

The chain links TRBV5-1 to TRBJ2-6; no definite D call. The CDR3 is made up of 16 amino acids. Trimming stripped 4 bases from V and 0 bases from J, with 11 bases between. Germline-derived CDR1 and CDR2 are SGHRS and YFSETQ. CDR3 in amino acids: CASSADRASGANVLTF. CDR3 coding DNA: TGCGCCAGCAGCGCAGATCGGGCCTCTGGGGCCAACGTCCTGACTTTC.

This rearrangement joins TRBV2 to TRBJ1-2; 10 positions agree with TRBD1. CDR3 size: 15 residues. Germline V gene data show CDR1 as SNHLY and CDR2 as FYNNEI. V shed 4 bases and J 4 bases; nucleotides not matched to a gene: 6. CDR3 sequence (DNA): TGTGCCAGCAGTGGACAGGGGGCTTCTTTCTATGGCTACACCTTC. This codes for CASSGQGASFYGYTF. The whole variable domain, remainder taken from reference TRBV2 and TRBJ1-2, is EPEVTQTPSHQVTQMGQEVILRCVPISNHLYFYWYRQILGQKVEFLVSFYNNEISEKSEIFDDQFSVERPDGSNFTLKIRSTKLEDSAMYFCASSGQGASFYGYTFGSGTRLTVV.

The J gene is TRBJ2-7, the V gene TRBV5-4; D might be TRBD1 (6 bases). This CDR3 region has 13 residues. Germline CDR1 SGHNT, CDR2 YYREEE (reference sequence). Trimming left V 4 bases short and J 0 bases short, with 8 bases between. CDR3 in amino acids: CASSGDTSYEQYF. In DNA form, the CDR3 reads TGTGCCAGCAGCGGGGACACCTCCTACGAGCAGTACTTC.

CDR3 protein: CASSLVWGSYNEQFF. DNA for the CDR3: TGTGCCAGCAGCTTAGTCTGGGGCTCCTACAATGAGCAGTTCTTC. This sequence joins TRBV7-2 and TRBJ2-1; D gene unclear. Between the trimmed V and J ends, which lost 1 base and 0 bases, there was a span of 7 bases. CDR3 length equals 15 residues. Germline V lookup: CDR1 SGHTA, CDR2 FQGNSA. The full variable domain, rest sourced from reference TRBV7-2 and TRBJ2-1, is GAGVSQSPSNKVTEKGKDVELRCDPISGHTALYWYRQSLGQGLEFLIYFQGNSAPDKSGLPSDRFSAERTGGSVSTLTIQRTQQEDSAVYLCASSLVWGSYNEQFFGPGTRLTVL.

The chain joins TRBV19 to TRBJ1-3, with D tentatively TRBD1 (6 bases). Deletions cut 3 bases from V and 3 bases from J, with 18 bases between. This CDR3 spans 17 amino acids. Germline CDR1 is LNHDA and CDR2 is SQIVND (reference sequence). The CDR3 sequence: CASSIEGHRNLGNTIYF. The CDR3 DNA reads as TGTGCCAGTAGTATTGAGGGACACCGAAACCTTGGAAACACCATATATTTT.

The gene calls are TRBV5-6 and TRBJ2-7; 9 bases align to TRBD1. Per the germline V gene, CDR1 is SGHDT and CDR2 is YYEEEE. The J segment lost 3 bases and the V segment lost 2 bases, leaving 9 bases of the junction unmatched. This CDR3 spans 16 amino acids. The DNA for the CDR3 is TGTGCCAGCAGCTTCGGACAGGGGATGGGAAGCTACGAGCAGTACTTC. It yields the protein CASSFGQGMGSYEQYF.

The chain joins TRBV5-1 to TRBJ2-3; D gene uncertain. The CDR3 loop spans 15 amino acids. The germline gives CDR1 SGHRS, CDR2 YFSETQ. V was shortened by 0 bases and J by 6 bases, with 14 bases between the two germline ends. DNA of the CDR3: TGCGCCAGCAGCTTGGAAGGATACTCCGGGGATACGCAGTATTTT. This sequence encodes CASSLEGYSGDTQYF. Full variable domain (outside the CDR3, taken from reference TRBV5-1 and TRBJ2-3): KAGVTQTPRYLIKTRGQQVTLSCSPISGHRSVSWYQQTPGQGLQFLFEYFSETQRNKGNFPGRFSGRQFSNSRSEMNVSTLELGDSALYLCASSLEGYSGDTQYFGPGTRLTVL.

For the CDR3, the DNA is TGCGCCAGCAGTGATGTGGGTCGCTCCTACGAGCAGTACTTC. This sequence encodes CASSDVGRSYEQYF. The gene calls are TRBV10-2 and TRBJ2-7; D not certain. Per germline, CDR1 WSHSY and CDR2 SAAADI. V lost 3 bases and J lost 0, with 9 bases in between. The CDR3 consists of 14 residues.

The chain is built from TRBV27 and TRBJ2-7; TRBD2 matches at 7 bases. J was trimmed by 2 bases and V by 5 bases; bases with no gene match: 3. The CDR3 length is 13 residues. Germline loops: CDR1 MNHEY, CDR2 SMNVEV (reference sequence). The CDR3 sequence: CASSPGLAYEQYF. CDR3 coding DNA: TGTGCCAGCAGTCCAGGACTAGCCTACGAGCAGTACTTC.

This chain joins TRBV19 and TRBJ1-2, with D perhaps matching TRBD1 (5 bases). CDR3 length: 12 amino acids. Trimming cost V 7 bases and J 10 bases, with 16 bases left between them. The germline CDR1 and CDR2 sequences are LNHDA and SQIVND (reference sequence). The CDR3 DNA reads TGTGCCAGTAATTACGGGGGGAGTGACTACACCTTC. This translates into CASNYGGSDYTF.

The rearrangement links TRBV19 to TRBJ1-5; D not resolved. The V end was cut by 3 bases, the J end by 3 bases, with 9 bases between. The germline V gene encodes CDR1 LNHDA and CDR2 SQIVND (reference sequence). The CDR3 runs 14 residues. The CDR3 region is CASSMTLDNQPQHF. CDR3 DNA sequence: TGTGCCAGTAGTATGACACTCGACAATCAGCCCCAGCATTTT.

V gene TRBV4-1 combines with J gene TRBJ2-1, with 8 bases identical to TRBD2. The CDR3 spans 14 residues. Germline CDR1 MGHRA, CDR2 YSYEKL. With 3 bases clipped from V and 6 bases from J, the junction kept 4 bases outside the gene matches. The CDR3 DNA is TGCGCCAGCAGCCAGGGGACTAGTCCCAATGAGCAGTTCTTC. It translates to CASSQGTSPNEQFF.

This clone showed up just a few times. This sequence joins TRBV27 and TRBJ2-7; D remains ambiguous. Germline loops: CDR1 MNHEY, CDR2 SMNVEV (reference sequence). There are 13 residues in the CDR3. The ends were cut back, 3 bases at V and 7 bases at J, with 13 bases in the middle. CDR3 region: CASSLMWEGEQYF. The CDR3 DNA is TGTGCCAGCAGTTTGATGTGGGAAGGGGAGCAGTACTTC.

The chain employs TRBV11-2 and TRBJ2-1; 7 positions agree with TRBD2. J was trimmed by 4 bases and V by 4 bases; bases with no gene match: 16. The germline V gene has CDR1 SGHAT and CDR2 FQNNGV. The CDR3 has 18 residues. The CDR3 sequence is CASSSYPPGTTAYNEQFF. CDR3 coding DNA: TGTGCCAGCAGCTCCTATCCTCCCGGGACTACTGCTTACAATGAGCAGTTCTTC. Complete variable domain (other parts from reference TRBV11-2 and TRBJ2-1): EAGVAQSPRYKIIEKRQSVAFWCNPISGHATLYWYQQILGQGPKLLIQFQNNGVVDDSQLPKDRFSAERLKGVDSTLKIQPAKLEDSAVYLCASSSYPPGTTAYNEQFFGPGTRLTVL.

This clone was seen a handful of times. The chain links TRBV19 to TRBJ1-5; D is ambiguous. The germline V gene encodes CDR1 LNHDA and CDR2 SQIVND (reference sequence). The CDR3 covers 15 residues. V lost 8 bases to trimming and J lost 1 base, with 15 bases between them. DNA of the CDR3: TGTGCCAGTTCCCGCGGGTTTGGCAGCAATCAGCCCCAGCATTTT. As protein: CASSRGFGSNQPQHF.

This clone was seen once. The chain recombines TRBV6-6 with TRBJ2-5; tentative D call: TRBD1 (6 bases). The germline gives CDR1 MNHNY, CDR2 SVGAGI (reference sequence). The length of the CDR3 is 14 residues. Between the trimmed V and J ends, which lost 2 bases and 2 bases, there was a span of 9 bases. CDR3: CASSYVGQQETQYF. Written as DNA, the CDR3 is TGTGCCAGCAGTTACGTTGGACAGCAAGAGACCCAGTACTTC.

V is TRBV2 and J is TRBJ2-7; 12 bases agree with TRBD2. V shed 6 bases, J shed 0 bases, and the junction held 12 bases outside the gene matches. CDR3 length equals 18 residues. Germline lookup yields CDR1 SNHLY and CDR2 FYNNEI. CDR3 nucleotides: TGTGCCAGCAGGGGCGGGACTAGCGGGCCGGGAAGCTCCTACGAGCAGTACTTC. Translated: CASRGGTSGPGSSYEQYF.

A few counts support this clone. The CDR3 protein is CASSESGTGSNQPQHF. The DNA of the CDR3 is TGTGCCAGCAGTGAATCCGGGACAGGGAGCAATCAGCCCCAGCATTTT. The V and J genes are TRBV25-1 and TRBJ1-5; the match to TRBD1 covers 9 bases. The CDR3 sequence is 16 residues long. The germline V gene has CDR1 MGHDK and CDR2 SYGVNS. V shed 1 base and J 1 base; nucleotides not matched to a gene: 2.

This chain connects TRBV12-5 to TRBJ1-1; TRBD1 matches 7 bases. The CDR3 runs to 15 residues. J lost 4 bases, V lost 0 bases, and 5 bases had no gene match. The V gene's germline CDR1 is LGHNT and CDR2 FRNRAP. The CDR3 is CASGLVLQGGTEAFF. CDR3 in DNA: TGTGCTAGTGGTTTGGTGCTTCAGGGGGGCACTGAAGCTTTCTTT.

V is TRBV27 and J is TRBJ2-7, with 8 bases matching TRBD1. CDR1 and CDR2 from the germline V gene are MNHEY and SMNVEV (reference sequence). The trim removed 2 bases at V and 3 bases at J, leaving 6 bases unmatched. The CDR3 is 15 amino acids. The CDR3 region is CASSLTPGGIYEQYF. The CDR3 bases are TGTGCCAGCAGTTTAACCCCAGGGGGCATCTACGAGCAGTACTTC.

This clone has a single count. The chain combines TRBV7-9 with TRBJ2-1; unclear D gene. CDR3 size: 14 residues. Trimming removed 3 bases at V and 8 bases at J, with 14 bases between. Germline V gene data show CDR1 as SEHNR and CDR2 as FQNEAQ (reference sequence). In DNA form, the CDR3 reads TGTGCCAGCAGCTTGGATGTCTCAGGACATGAGCAGTTCTTC. Encoded protein: CASSLDVSGHEQFF.

V gene TRBV10-2 combines with J gene TRBJ2-1; D is perhaps TRBD1 (7 bases). This CDR3 comprises 20 residues. In germline, CDR1 is WSHSY, CDR2 SAAADI. The V end lost 7 bases, the J end lost 1 base, and 29 bases lay between the germline ends. DNA of the CDR3: TGCGCCAGCACCGCATCGCGTTCTTGGGCCAGGGGGGAATCCTACAATGAGCAGTTCTTC. Protein sequence: CASTASRSWARGESYNEQFF.

The chain joins TRBV2 to TRBJ2-7; a possible D gene is TRBD1 (6 bases). Germline V lookup: CDR1 SNHLY, CDR2 FYNNEI. The CDR3 extends over 14 amino acids. Trimming removed 3 bases from V and 7 bases from J, with 16 bases in between. CDR3 sequence: CASSDYGQGIEQYF. The CDR3, as DNA: TGTGCCAGCAGTGATTATGGCCAGGGGATAGAGCAGTACTTC.